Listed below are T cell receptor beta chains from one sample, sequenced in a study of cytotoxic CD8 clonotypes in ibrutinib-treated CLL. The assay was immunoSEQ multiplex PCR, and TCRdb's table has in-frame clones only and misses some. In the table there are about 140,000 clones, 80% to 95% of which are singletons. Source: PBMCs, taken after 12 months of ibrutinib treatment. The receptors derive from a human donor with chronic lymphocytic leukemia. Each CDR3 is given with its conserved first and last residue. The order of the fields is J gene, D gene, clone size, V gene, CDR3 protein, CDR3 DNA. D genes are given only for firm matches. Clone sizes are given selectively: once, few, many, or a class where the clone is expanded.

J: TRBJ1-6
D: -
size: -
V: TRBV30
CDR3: CAWSVLSSSFNSPLHF
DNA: TGTGCCTGGAGTGTACTTTCGAGCAGTTTTAATTCACCCCTCCACTTT

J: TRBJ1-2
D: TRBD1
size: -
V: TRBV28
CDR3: CASSPGQGGRYGYTF
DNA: TGTGCCAGCAGCCCCGGACAGGGAGGTAGATATGGCTACACCTTC

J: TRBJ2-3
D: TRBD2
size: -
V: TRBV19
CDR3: CASSILLGLAGDTQYF
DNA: TGTGCCAGTAGTATCCTCCTTGGACTAGCAGGAGATACGCAGTATTTT

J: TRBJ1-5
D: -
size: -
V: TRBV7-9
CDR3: CASSSDKSTQPQHF
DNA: TGTGCCAGCAGCTCGGACAAGTCGACTCAGCCCCAGCATTTT

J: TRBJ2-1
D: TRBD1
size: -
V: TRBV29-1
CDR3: CSVEDPGTGIGEQFF
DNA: TGCAGCGTTGAAGATCCCGGGACAGGGATCGGTGAGCAGTTCTTC

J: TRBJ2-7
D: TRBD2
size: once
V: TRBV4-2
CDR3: CASSHLAGELYEQYF
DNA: TGTGCCAGCAGCCATTTAGCGGGAGAGCTTTACGAGCAGTACTTC

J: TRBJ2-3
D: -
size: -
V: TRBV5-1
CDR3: CASRRRLSTDTQYF
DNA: TGCGCCAGCAGGCGGAGGCTCAGCACAGATACGCAGTATTTT

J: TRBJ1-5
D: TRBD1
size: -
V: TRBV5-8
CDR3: CASSPLRGGSPNQPQHF
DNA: TGTGCCAGCAGCCCACTCAGAGGGGGCAGCCCAAATCAGCCCCAGCATTTT

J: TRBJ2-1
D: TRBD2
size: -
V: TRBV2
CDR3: CASIQAGAINEQFF
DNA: TGTGCCAGCATCCAAGCGGGAGCTATCAATGAGCAGTTCTTC

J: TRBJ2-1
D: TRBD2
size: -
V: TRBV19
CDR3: CASSRGGAGGHEQFF
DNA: TGTGCCAGTAGTAGGGGGGGAGCCGGAGGCCATGAGCAGTTCTTC

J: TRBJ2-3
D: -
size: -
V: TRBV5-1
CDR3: CASSLGQEGTDTQYF
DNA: TGCGCCAGCAGCTTAGGCCAAGAGGGGACAGATACGCAGTATTTT

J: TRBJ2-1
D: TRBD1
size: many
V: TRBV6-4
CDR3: CASSDWNRGDKNEQFF
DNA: TGTGCCAGCAGTGACTGGAACAGGGGGGACAAAAATGAGCAGTTCTTC

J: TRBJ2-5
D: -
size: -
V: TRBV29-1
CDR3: CSVDRQGEETQYF
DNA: TGCAGCGTTGATCGGCAGGGCGAGGAGACCCAGTACTTC

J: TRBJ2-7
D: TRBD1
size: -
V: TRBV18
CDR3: CASSFLTGGYEQYF
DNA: TGTGCCAGCTCATTCCTTACAGGGGGCTACGAGCAGTACTTC

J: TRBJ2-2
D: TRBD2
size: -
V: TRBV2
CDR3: CASSEALAANTGELFF
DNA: TGTGCCAGCAGTGAAGCGCTAGCGGCGAACACCGGGGAGCTGTTTTTT

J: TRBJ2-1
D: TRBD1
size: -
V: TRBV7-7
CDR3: CASSIDRGNNNEQFF
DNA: TGTGCTAGCAGCATCGACAGGGGTAATAACAATGAGCAGTTCTTC

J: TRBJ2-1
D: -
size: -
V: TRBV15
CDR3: CATSGRDTSYNEQFF
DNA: TGTGCCACCAGCGGCCGGGACACCTCCTACAATGAGCAGTTCTTC

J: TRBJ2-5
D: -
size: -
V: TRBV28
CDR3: CASSPGHLQETQYF
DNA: TGTGCCAGCAGTCCGGGACATCTACAAGAGACCCAGTACTTC

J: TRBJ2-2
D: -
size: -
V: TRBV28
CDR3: CASSTGTSRELFF
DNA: TGTGCCAGCAGTACTGGGACTTCCCGGGAGCTGTTTTTT

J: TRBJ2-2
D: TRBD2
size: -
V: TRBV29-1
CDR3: CSAHPGTTTGELFF
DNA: TGCAGCGCCCACCCCGGGACTACTACCGGGGAGCTGTTTTTT

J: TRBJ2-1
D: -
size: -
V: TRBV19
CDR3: CASSIKQASSYNEQFF
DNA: TGTGCCAGTAGTATTAAACAGGCAAGCTCCTACAATGAGCAGTTCTTC

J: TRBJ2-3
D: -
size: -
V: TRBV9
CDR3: CASSVGASSTDTQYF
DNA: TGTGCCAGCAGCGTGGGGGCTTCTAGCACAGATACGCAGTATTTT

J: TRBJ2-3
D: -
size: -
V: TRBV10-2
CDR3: CASSPSTDTQYF
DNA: TGCGCCAGCAGCCCCAGCACAGATACGCAGTATTTT

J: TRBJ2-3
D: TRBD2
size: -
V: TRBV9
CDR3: CASSNHWREALLSTDTQYF
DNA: TGTGCCAGCAGCAACCATTGGCGGGAGGCCCTCCTTAGCACAGATACGCAGTATTTT

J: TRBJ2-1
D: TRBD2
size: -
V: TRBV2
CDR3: CASSGLAGDLEQFF
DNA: TGTGCCAGCAGTGGACTAGCGGGAGATCTTGAGCAGTTCTTC

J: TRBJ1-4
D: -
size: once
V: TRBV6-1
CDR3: CARSFPGAPNEKLFF
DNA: TGTGCCAGGTCCTTCCCCGGGGCACCTAATGAAAAACTGTTTTTT

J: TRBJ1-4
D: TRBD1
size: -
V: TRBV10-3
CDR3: CAISPQGGTNEKLFF
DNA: TGTGCCATCAGTCCACAGGGGGGAACTAATGAAAAACTGTTTTTT

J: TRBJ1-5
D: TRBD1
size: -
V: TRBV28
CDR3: CASTRTGGFQPQHF
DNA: TGTGCCAGCACCCGGACAGGGGGCTTTCAGCCCCAGCATTTT

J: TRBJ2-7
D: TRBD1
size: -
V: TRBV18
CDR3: CASSLTGQGDEQYF
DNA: TGTGCCAGCTCACTAACCGGGCAGGGGGACGAGCAGTACTTC

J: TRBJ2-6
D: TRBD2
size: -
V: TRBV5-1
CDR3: CASRWTSGPGANVLTF
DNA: TGCGCCAGCAGGTGGACTAGCGGGCCTGGGGCCAACGTCCTGACTTTC

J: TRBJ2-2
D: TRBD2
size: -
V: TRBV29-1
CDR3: CSVPGLAANTGELFF
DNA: TGCAGCGTCCCGGGACTAGCGGCGAACACCGGGGAGCTGTTTTTT

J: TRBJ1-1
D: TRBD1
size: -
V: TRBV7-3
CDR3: CASKRGTGTEAFF
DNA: TGTGCCAGCAAGCGTGGGACAGGCACTGAAGCTTTCTTT

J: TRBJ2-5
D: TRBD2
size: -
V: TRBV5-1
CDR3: CASSLGGRETQYF
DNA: TGCGCCAGCAGCTTGGGCGGGAGGGAGACCCAGTACTTC

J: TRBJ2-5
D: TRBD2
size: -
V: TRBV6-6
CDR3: CASGRWGAGGQETQYF
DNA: TGTGCCAGCGGCCGTTGGGGAGCGGGAGGACAAGAGACCCAGTACTTC

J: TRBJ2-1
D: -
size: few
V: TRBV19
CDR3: CASSAENNEQFF
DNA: TGTGCCAGTAGTGCCGAGAACAATGAGCAGTTCTTC

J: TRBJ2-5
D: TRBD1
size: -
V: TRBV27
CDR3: CASSAQDRRHQETQYF
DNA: TGTGCCAGCAGTGCCCAGGACAGGCGACACCAAGAGACCCAGTACTTC

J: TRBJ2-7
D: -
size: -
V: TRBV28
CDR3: CASSATAEKSPYEQYF
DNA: TGTGCCAGCAGCGCCACGGCGGAGAAATCACCCTACGAGCAGTACTTC